A single sample is the source of the 18 T cell receptor beta chains below, sequenced in a study of T cell changes during pregnancy in multiple sclerosis. TCRdb keeps only in-frame clones here, not all; method: immunoSEQ multiplex PCR. The sample contains 60,000 or so clones, approximately 87% of which appear only once. The sequencing input was peripheral blood from another person, used as feeder cells. The receptors derive from a human donor whose cells served as feeder cells for cultures in a pregnancy study.

In its sample, this clone was seen once. This rearrangement joins TRBV7-9 to TRBJ1-2, with unresolved D. CDR1 and CDR2 from the germline V gene are SEHNR and FQNEAQ (reference sequence). The CDR3 has 12 residues. Trimming took off 4 bases at V and 8 bases at J, with 11 bases between the two ends. The CDR3 loop is CASSYYSGGYTF. As DNA, the CDR3 is TGTGCCAGCAGCTACTATTCGGGCGGCTACACCTTC.

The chain joins TRBV19 to TRBJ1-5; D not certain. The CDR3 is 15 amino acids. Between the trimmed V and J ends, which lost 5 bases and 3 bases, there was a span of 14 bases. Per the germline V gene, CDR1 is LNHDA and CDR2 is SQIVND (reference sequence). This CDR3 is CASSASQGFNQPQHF. The CDR3 nucleotides read TGTGCCAGTAGTGCCTCCCAAGGGTTCAATCAGCCCCAGCATTTT. The whole variable domain, remainder taken from reference TRBV19 and TRBJ1-5, is DGGITQSPKYLFRKEGQNVTLSCEQNLNHDAMYWYRQDPGQGLRLIYYSQIVNDFQKGDIAEGYSVSREKKESFPLTVTSAQKNPTAFYLCASSASQGFNQPQHFGDGTRLSIL.

The chain uses TRBV28 and TRBJ1-5, with D possibly being TRBD1 (5 bases). Germline V gene lookup returns CDR1 MDHEN and CDR2 SYDVKM. V gave up 5 bases and J gave up 2 bases, with 13 bases separating them. This CDR3 spans 15 amino acids. CDR3 protein: CASSAPGVGNQPQHF. CDR3 nucleotides: TGTGCCAGCAGTGCACCGGGGGTAGGCAATCAGCCCCAGCATTTT.

This clone was counted once. V and J are TRBV16 and TRBJ2-7; tentatively, D is TRBD1 (6 bases). Germline V lookup: CDR1 KGHSY, CDR2 FQNENV. The CDR3 runs to 17 residues. Trimming shortened V by 2 bases and J by 2 bases, and 19 bases separated the two germline ends. CDR3 amino acids: CASSQGTPLRATYEQYF. CDR3 sequence (DNA): TGTGCCAGCAGCCAAGGGACACCCCTCAGGGCCACCTACGAGCAGTACTTC.

CDR3 protein: CASSTPSTGTNEQFF. The DNA for the CDR3 is TGTGCCAGCAGTACCCCAAGTACAGGGACCAATGAGCAGTTCTTC. The chain carries TRBV28 and TRBJ2-1, with D possibly TRBD1 on 6 matching bases. V lost 5 bases, J lost 6 bases, and 17 bases lay in between. This CDR3 region has 15 residues. Germline loops: CDR1 MDHEN, CDR2 SYDVKM.

In nucleotides, the CDR3 is TGTGCCAGTAGTGCCCCGGGACAGGGTACCTACGAGCAGTACTTC. Translating it yields CASSAPGQGTYEQYF. The V call is TRBV19, the J call TRBJ2-7; 9 bases are shared with TRBD1. CDR3 length equals 15 residues. The germline CDR1 and CDR2 sequences are LNHDA and SQIVND (reference sequence). V lost 5 bases, J lost 2 bases, and 7 bases stayed unmatched.

V is TRBV19 and J is TRBJ2-1; D is unclear. The CDR3 runs 12 residues. V lost 0 bases, J lost 10 bases, and 7 bases lay in between. Germline V gene data show CDR1 as LNHDA and CDR2 as SQIVND (reference sequence). The CDR3 sequence: CASSIETTEQFF. CDR3 DNA sequence: TGTGCCAGTAGTATAGAGACCACCGAGCAGTTCTTC.

The chain employs TRBV7-2 and TRBJ2-3, with D unclear. The V and J ends lost 5 bases and 0 bases respectively, with 12 bases between them. The CDR3 extends over 15 amino acids. Germline assignment: CDR1 SGHTA and CDR2 FQGNSA. The CDR3 nucleotides are TGTGCCAGCAGCCCCTATACGTATAGCACAGATACGCAGTATTTT. Its translation is CASSPYTYSTDTQYF.

The CDR3 nucleotides read TGTGCCTGGATTGGGGACAACTCCTACGAGCAGTACTTC. It encodes CAWIGDNSYEQYF. V usage is TRBV30 and J usage is TRBJ2-7; maybe TRBD1 (6 bases). The V end lost 4 bases, the J end lost 0 bases, and 10 bases lay between the germline ends. The CDR3 has 13 residues. Germline CDR1 GTSNPN, CDR2 SVGIG (reference sequence). Combining the CDR3 with reference TRBV30 and TRBJ2-7 gives the whole variable domain SQTIHQWPATLVQPVGSPLSLECTVEGTSNPNLYWYRQAAGRGLQLLFYSVGIGQISSEVPQNLSASRPQDRQFILSSKKLLLSDSGFYLCAWIGDNSYEQYFGPGTRLTVT.

This chain joins TRBV7-3 and TRBJ2-7; 9 nucleotides line up with TRBD1. Germline assignment: CDR1 SGHTA and CDR2 FQGTGA. The CDR3 spans 17 residues. V lost 4 bases, J lost 1 base, and 11 bases stayed unmatched. CDR3 sequence reads: CASSSPIGTGNSYEQYF. For the CDR3, the DNA is TGTGCCAGCAGCTCACCTATCGGGACAGGGAATTCCTACGAGCAGTACTTC.

J is TRBJ1-1 and V is TRBV19, with TRBD1 matching over 8 bases. The CDR3 runs to 17 residues. Germline lookup yields CDR1 LNHDA and CDR2 SQIVND (reference sequence). V gave up 3 bases and J gave up 2 bases; unmatched junction bases: 11. The CDR3 sequence: CASSMRAGGTVNTEAFF. In DNA form, the CDR3 reads TGTGCCAGTAGTATGCGGGCAGGGGGCACCGTTAACACTGAAGCTTTCTTT.

This chain joins TRBV4-1 and TRBJ1-2, with TRBD1 as a possible D gene (6 bases). The CDR3 covers 15 residues. V was pared by 1 base and J by 8 bases, with 17 bases between. Germline-derived CDR1 and CDR2 are MGHRA and YSYEKL. CDR3 DNA: TGCGCCAGCAGCCAAGGTGGGGGAAGAGGGGGAGGCTACACCTTC. It is translated as CASSQGGGRGGGYTF.

This chain uses TRBV5-1 with TRBJ2-2; D gene unclear. Germline values: CDR1 SGHRS, CDR2 YFSETQ. With 0 bases removed from V and 3 bases from J, the gap between germline ends came to 9 bases. This CDR3 has 15 amino acids. This chain's CDR3 is CASSLGSVYTGELFF. As DNA, the CDR3 is TGCGCCAGCAGCTTGGGGTCAGTCTACACCGGGGAGCTGTTTTTT.

CDR3 nucleotides: TGTGCCAGCAGCTTGGGACAGATGAACACTGAAGCTTTCTTT. Amino acid sequence: CASSLGQMNTEAFF. The chain couples TRBV7-9 to TRBJ1-1; 7 nucleotides agree with TRBD1. The ends lost 3 bases at V and 0 bases at J; junction bases unmatched: 1. Germline V lookup: CDR1 SEHNR, CDR2 FQNEAQ (reference sequence). This CDR3 is built from 14 residues. The full variable domain, completed using reference TRBV7-9 and TRBJ1-1, is DTGVSQNPRHKITKRGQNVTFRCDPISEHNRLYWYRQTLGQGPEFLTYFQNEAQLEKSRLLSDRFSAERPKGSFSTLEIQRTEQGDSAMYLCASSLGQMNTEAFFGQGTRLTVV.

The rearrangement joins TRBV18 to TRBJ1-1, with TRBD1 matching over 9 bases. Germline-derived CDR1 and CDR2 are KGHSH and LQKENI. Germline trimming cut 5 bases from V and 4 bases from J; bases unmatched to any gene: 8. CDR3 length equals 15 residues. The CDR3 here is CASSGPGQGITEAFF. DNA of the CDR3: TGTGCCAGCTCAGGGCCGGGACAGGGAATCACTGAAGCTTTCTTT.

V usage is TRBV11-3 and J usage is TRBJ1-5; 8 bases are shared with TRBD1. The germline V gene encodes CDR1 SGHNT and CDR2 YENEEA. The CDR3 has 15 amino acids. V was clipped by 0 bases and J by 2 bases; unmatched bases: 0. CDR3 DNA sequence: TGTGCCAGCAGCTTAGAGGGACAGGGCAATCAGCCCCAGCATTTT. Its protein product is CASSLEGQGNQPQHF.

This chain uses TRBV15 with TRBJ1-5; D may be TRBD1 (6 bases). Trimming shortened V by 0 bases and J by 6 bases, and 9 bases separated the two germline ends. Germline CDR1 reads LNHNV; CDR2 reads YYDKDF (reference sequence). The CDR3 spans 14 residues. The CDR3 sequence is CATSRDRGGQPQHF. In DNA, the CDR3 is TGTGCCACCAGCAGAGACAGGGGAGGTCAGCCCCAGCATTTT.

The gene calls are TRBV6-4 and TRBJ1-2, with D possibly being TRBD1 (5 bases). The CDR3 has 15 amino acids. Per germline, CDR1 MRHNA and CDR2 SNTAGT. V was trimmed by 5 bases and J by 2 bases, leaving 15 bases between them. CDR3 residues: CASSPRAGFNYGYTF. Written as DNA, the CDR3 is TGTGCCAGCAGTCCCAGGGCAGGGTTCAACTATGGCTACACCTTC.